A selection of T cell receptor beta chains follows, all from one sample in a study of T cell repertoires in cytomegalovirus infection. From the reads, TCRdb called clonotypes with MiXCR, one entry per CDR3 protein. The table has 680,000 or so distinct CDR3 sequences, roughly 35% seen once. Sequenced material: PBMCs. Receptors originate from a human donor in good health (CMV status not recorded). Some clones in this sample may be carry-over from other donors' samples. Both conserved end residues are trimmed from each CDR3. Each record gives: V gene, J gene, CDR3 protein.

v_gene: TRBV7-2
j_gene: TRBJ2-2
CDR3aa: ASTLDRGGIGELF

v_gene: TRBV6-1
j_gene: TRBJ2-2
CDR3aa: AIGCTANTGELF

v_gene: TRBV4-1
j_gene: TRBJ1-4
CDR3aa: ATHTGIRGEKLF

v_gene: TRBV7-3
j_gene: TRBJ2-7
CDR3aa: ASSPSAGARIEQY

v_gene: TRBV19
j_gene: TRBJ2-1
CDR3aa: ASSIPGMSYNEQF

v_gene: TRBV7-8
j_gene: TRBJ2-1
CDR3aa: ASSLRVTYNEQF

v_gene: TRBV25-1
j_gene: TRBJ2-6
CDR3aa: ASSGTPGTWANVLT

v_gene: TRBV7-2
j_gene: TRBJ1-2
CDR3aa: ASSQRRDRGGLGYGYT

v_gene: TRBV19
j_gene: TRBJ2-1
CDR3aa: ASSKTPYNEQF

v_gene: TRBV7-2
j_gene: TRBJ1-4
CDR3aa: ASSLVAEATNEKLF

v_gene: TRBV10-2
j_gene: TRBJ2-2
CDR3aa: ASSEYPYTGELF

v_gene: TRBV5-1
j_gene: TRBJ1-6
CDR3aa: ASSLSGQTTNSPLH

v_gene: TRBV6-6
j_gene: TRBJ1-2
CDR3aa: DSKERGALGDVDT

v_gene: TRBV7-6
j_gene: TRBJ1-6
CDR3aa: ASSLLGDSPLH